Described below is a single T cell receptor beta chain sequence and its context. What it binds is unknown. The data derive from a study of cytomegalovirus exposure and HLA in healthy donors. Study observations and caveats: TCR beta sequences reportedly predicted the HLA-A and HLA-B alleles of most subjects accurately.

This CDR3 is 13 amino acids long. V was trimmed by 6 bases and J by 0 bases, leaving 9 bases between them. Germline V gene sequence: CDR1 SEHNR, CDR2 FQNEAQ (reference sequence). The PCR was carried out with 60 Vbeta primers and 13 Jbeta primers. Clones were sequenced by immunoSEQ multiplex PCR, and TCRdb holds only the in-frame ones, with some missing. This sample has about 190,000 clones; approximately 84% occur once, and the top ten carry over 3.5%. The TCR sequence derives from a middle-aged man in good health and CMV-seronegative. The chain couples TRBV7-9 to TRBJ2-7; D unresolved. Sequencing input: PBMCs. CDR3 bases: TGTGCCAGCAGTAATGACAACTCCTACGAGCAGTACTTC. Translation gives CASSNDNSYEQYF.